These T cell receptor beta chains were read from a single sample in a study of blood T cells in healthy people across ages. Via MiXCR, TCRdb re-called the 5' RACE reads, giving one row per CDR3 protein. The sample includes hundreds of thousands of distinct CDR3 sequences, roughly two fifths of them seen just once. Sequencing was done on a sample of blood. Receptor source: a man older than 75 in good health. Both conserved end residues are part of each CDR3. Each record gives: clone size, V gene, J gene, CDR3 protein. Size values are once, few and many counts, or a class for expanded clones, and some rows have none.

abundance: NA; v_gene: TRBV9; j_gene: TRBJ2-2; CDR3aa: CASSPSRADREWYTGELFF
abundance: few; v_gene: TRBV7-2; j_gene: TRBJ2-2; CDR3aa: CASSLTGFNTGELFF
abundance: few; v_gene: TRBV5-1; j_gene: TRBJ1-1; CDR3aa: CASSSGQLKSTEAFF
abundance: NA; v_gene: TRBV4-2; j_gene: TRBJ2-7; CDR3aa: CASSPVWSGTYEQYF
abundance: many; v_gene: TRBV29-1; j_gene: TRBJ2-5; CDR3aa: CSVAHLRDEQYF
abundance: few; v_gene: TRBV12-3/TRBV12-4; j_gene: TRBJ1-6; CDR3aa: CASSLNLLQSPLHF
abundance: NA; v_gene: TRBV9; j_gene: TRBJ2-1; CDR3aa: CASSVATGSYNEQFF
abundance: NA; v_gene: TRBV30; j_gene: TRBJ2-2; CDR3aa: CAWTDHRSGDTGELFF
abundance: few; v_gene: TRBV4-2; j_gene: TRBJ2-7; CDR3aa: CASSQPGQAPEQYF
abundance: NA; v_gene: TRBV4-2; j_gene: TRBJ1-2; CDR3aa: CASSLDTSERYYGYTF
abundance: NA; v_gene: TRBV4-1; j_gene: TRBJ2-3; CDR3aa: CASSQDLAGGRDTQYF
abundance: NA; v_gene: TRBV9; j_gene: TRBJ2-1; CDR3aa: CASSVGLSGGGEQFF
abundance: NA; v_gene: TRBV6-2/TRBV6-3; j_gene: TRBJ2-3; CDR3aa: CASSLRPEASGGDTQYF
abundance: NA; v_gene: TRBV11-2; j_gene: TRBJ2-2; CDR3aa: CASSAEPQGSRVGSLIPGELFF
abundance: NA; v_gene: TRBV7-3; j_gene: TRBJ2-1; CDR3aa: CASSLDRRSYNEQFF
abundance: few; v_gene: TRBV7-2; j_gene: TRBJ2-1; CDR3aa: CASSKPTGTGIYNEQFF
abundance: NA; v_gene: TRBV4-3; j_gene: TRBJ2-3; CDR3aa: CASSHPGQGSDTQYF
abundance: NA; v_gene: TRBV7-8; j_gene: TRBJ2-5; CDR3aa: CASSYIGTSVGEYF
abundance: NA; v_gene: TRBV2; j_gene: TRBJ1-6; CDR3aa: CAIQKGSRQANSPLHF
abundance: many; v_gene: TRBV20-1; j_gene: TRBJ1-3; CDR3aa: CSASAMSSGNTIYF
abundance: NA; v_gene: TRBV20-1; j_gene: TRBJ1-2; CDR3aa: CSASGQIYGYTF